In this sample, the clone carrying this TCR beta chain turned up a few times. The method was immunoSEQ multiplex PCR; TCRdb's version includes in-frame clones alone and lacks a portion of them. The sample lists approximately 110,000 clones, approximately 84% occurring once. After removal of 1 base from V and 5 bases from J, the junction contained 4 bases not matched to a gene. This CDR3 is 14 amino acids long. In germline, CDR1 is SEHNR, CDR2 FQNEAQ (reference sequence). This sample stems from a study of T cell responses to AZD1222 COVID-19 vaccine. Study summary: Analysis merged second doses at about 4 or about 12 weeks.

The source material was peripheral blood, sampled on day 0 of AZD1222 vaccination. This sequence originates from an adult in good health. This sequence joins TRBV7-9 and TRBJ1-2, with 7 nucleotides matching TRBD1. CDR3 region: CASSLVNRGYGYTF. CDR3 nucleotide sequence: TGTGCCAGCAGCTTAGTGAACAGGGGTTATGGCTACACCTTC.